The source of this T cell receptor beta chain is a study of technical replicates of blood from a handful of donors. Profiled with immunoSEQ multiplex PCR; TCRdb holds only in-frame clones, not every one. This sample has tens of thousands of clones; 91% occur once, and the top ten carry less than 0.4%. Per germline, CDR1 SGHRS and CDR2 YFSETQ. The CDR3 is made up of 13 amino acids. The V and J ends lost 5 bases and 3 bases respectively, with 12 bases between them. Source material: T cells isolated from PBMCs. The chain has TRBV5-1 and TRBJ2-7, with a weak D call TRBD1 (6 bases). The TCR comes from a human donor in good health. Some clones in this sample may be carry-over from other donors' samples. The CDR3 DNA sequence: TGCGCCAGCAGGGGACACCTTATCTACGAGCAGTACTTC. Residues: CASRGHLIYEQYF. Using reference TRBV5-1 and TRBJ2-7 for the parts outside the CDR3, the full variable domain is KAGVTQTPRYLIKTRGQQVTLSCSPISGHRSVSWYQQTPGQGLQFLFEYFSETQRNKGNFPGRFSGRQFSNSRSEMNVSTLELGDSALYLCASRGHLIYEQYFGPGTRLTVT.